Described below is a single TCR beta chain sequence and its context. Its matching antigen is unknown. The sample belongs to a study of cytomegalovirus exposure and HLA in healthy donors. Study-level findings and limits: Excluded: some indistinguishable V segments such as TRBV6-2 and TRBV6-3. The number of N-insertions in an Asian-associated ancestry cluster was reportedly below the roughly 700-donor mean in a later analysis. Within an earlier analysis, most TCR beta V segments proved productive either about 87% or about 30% of the time. It was reported that TCR beta sequences correctly inferred the HLA-A and HLA-B alleles for most subjects.

PCR amplification relied on 60 Vbeta primers (plus 13 Jbeta primers). This table comes from immunoSEQ multiplex PCR, and its TCRdb copy is limited to in-frame clones, with some not included. Seen here are around 100,000 clones, 75% to 85% observed once, and the top ten hold 10%. The germline V gene encodes CDR1 MDHEN and CDR2 SYDVKM. Trimming removed 3 bases from V and 4 bases from J; junction bases left unmatched: 4. This CDR3 has 15 residues. The chain employs TRBV28 and TRBJ1-5; 9 nucleotides agree with TRBD1. This receptor was identified in a woman between 18 and 30 years old in good health and CMV-seropositive. The material sequenced was PBMCs. CDR3 sequence: CASSFGDRENQPQHF. CDR3 DNA sequence: TGTGCCAGCAGTTTCGGGGACAGGGAGAATCAGCCCCAGCATTTT.